Following are 19 T cell receptor beta chains from one sample sequenced in a study of T cells in Graves' hyperthyroidism and ophthalmopathy. The TCR beta CDR3 regions underwent amplification using RNA transcripts as the source. With the HTBI primer set, the TCR CDR3 went through a first round of RT-PCR. TCRdb re-analysed the multiplex PCR reads in MiXCR, keeping a single row per CDR3 protein. Counted here are about 710,000 distinct CDR3 sequences, about 15% occurring once; the ten biggest clones make up around 7.7%. Sequenced input: blood. The receptors were gathered from a man in his late teens or twenties with Graves' hyperthyroidism.

This clonotype showed up just a few times. This rearrangement joins TRBV6-2 or TRBV6-3 to TRBJ2-6; TRBD1 might be the D (5 bases). Germline assignment: CDR1 MNHEY and CDR2 SVGEGT. V lost 2 bases to trimming and J lost 4 bases, with 30 bases between them. This CDR3 contains 22 residues. The CDR3 loop is CASSYRVGNSPSGAKGANVLTF. The CDR3 DNA sequence: TGTGCCAGCAGTTACCGGGTAGGCAACTCTCCCTCTGGGGCCAAGGGGGCCAACGTCCTGACTTTC.

The chain couples TRBV10-3 to TRBJ2-3; D might be TRBD2 (6 bases). Germline assignment: CDR1 ENHRY and CDR2 SYGVKD. There are 15 residues in the CDR3. Trimming took 4 bases from V and 4 from J, leaving 15 bases between them. The CDR3 here is CAISGSGLNADTQYF. The CDR3 nucleotides read TGTGCCATCAGTGGTAGCGGCCTAAATGCAGATACGCAGTATTTT.

The genes are TRBV4-3 and TRBJ1-2; D might be TRBD1 (6 bases). Germline CDR1 reads LGHNA; CDR2 reads YSLEER. V was cut by 0 bases and J by 0 bases, with 11 bases left in between. The CDR3 length is 16 residues. This CDR3 reads CASSQDGGGANYGYTF. The CDR3 DNA is TGCGCCAGCAGCCAAGATGGAGGGGGAGCTAACTATGGCTACACCTTC.

The table lists this clonotype with a few counts. This chain joins TRBV6-2 or TRBV6-3 and TRBJ2-2; perhaps TRBD2 as D (6 bases). V gave up 4 bases and J gave up 8 bases, with 11 bases separating them. Germline V gene data show CDR1 as MNHEY and CDR2 as SVGEGT. This CDR3 is 13 amino acids long. The CDR3 DNA follows: TGTGCCAGCAGTTCCAGGAGGGAGGGGGAGCTGTTTTTT. It specifies CASSSRREGELFF.

Many counts were recorded for this clonotype. The chain is built from TRBV7-3 and TRBJ2-3; 8 bases are a match to TRBD2. V lost 5 bases to trimming and J lost 2 bases; unmatched junction nucleotides: 9. CDR1 is SGHTA and CDR2 is FQGTGA in the germline V gene. CDR3 size: 16 residues. CDR3: CASSPLAGPTTDTQYF. CDR3 in DNA: TGTGCCAGCAGCCCATTAGCGGGACCGACCACAGATACGCAGTATTTT. The whole variable domain, filled in from reference TRBV7-3 and TRBJ2-3, reads GAGVSQTPSNKVTEKGKYVELRCDPISGHTALYWYRQSLGQGPEFLIYFQGTGAADDSGLPNDRFFAVRPEGSVSTLKIQRTERGDSAVYLCASSPLAGPTTDTQYFGPGTRLTVL.

This clonotype was counted many times. A much larger clone lies one base from this, so it may be a read error. The chain employs TRBV12-3 or TRBV12-4 and TRBJ1-1; D gene uncertain. The CDR3 runs 13 residues. Trimming removed 1 base at V and 1 base at J, with 4 bases between. Written as DNA, the CDR3 is TGTGCCAGCAGTTTAGTATGGAACACTGAAGCTTTCTTT. Encoded protein: CASSLVWNTEAFF.

This clonotype appeared many times. This chain uses TRBV28 with TRBJ1-2; a possible D gene is TRBD1 (6 bases). V was shortened by 5 bases and J by 4 bases, with 11 bases between the two germline ends. The germline CDR1 and CDR2 sequences are MDHEN and SYDVKM. This CDR3 comprises 13 residues. Here the CDR3 reads CASSTGLTYGYTF. DNA for the CDR3: TGTGCCAGCAGTACAGGGCTAACCTATGGCTACACCTTC.

This sequence joins TRBV9 and TRBJ2-1; TRBD2 might be the D (5 bases). CDR3 size: 16 residues. V was trimmed by 0 bases and J by 5 bases, leaving 15 bases between them. Germline CDR1 and CDR2: SGDLS and YYNGEE. The CDR3: CASSVGGWAGDNEQFF. The DNA for the CDR3 is TGTGCCAGCAGCGTAGGTGGGTGGGCGGGTGACAATGAGCAGTTCTTC.

Only a few counts were recorded for this clonotype. This rearrangement joins TRBV3-1 to TRBJ1-6; 8 positions agree with TRBD1. The V segment lost 3 bases and the J segment 4 bases; nucleotides outside the gene matches: 5. This CDR3 has 16 residues. Germline lookup yields CDR1 LGHDT and CDR2 YNNKEL (reference sequence). CDR3 sequence (DNA): TGTGCCAGCAGCCATCCCAGGGGGCTTTATAATTCACCCCTCCACTTT. This sequence encodes CASSHPRGLYNSPLHF.

This clonotype was seen repeatedly, ten times or more. In DNA form, the CDR3 reads TGTGCCAGCAGTTTACAAGCGGGGGGTTCCGAGCAGTACTTC. Its protein product is CASSLQAGGSEQYF. The chain joins TRBV12-3 or TRBV12-4 to TRBJ2-7; 9 bases match TRBD2. The CDR3 is 14 amino acids. J lost 6 bases, V lost 2 bases, and 5 bases had no gene match.

The J gene is TRBJ2-4, the V gene TRBV6-1; 8 positions match TRBD1. This CDR3 has 16 amino acids. Losses at the gene ends were 7 bases for V and 7 bases for J; bases not matched to a gene: 15. Per the germline V gene, CDR1 is MNHNS and CDR2 is SASEGT. In DNA form, the CDR3 reads TGTGCCAGCATCAGGGGGCCCCGGTCGAGGGAGAACATTCAGTACTTC. Its translation: CASIRGPRSRENIQYF.

This clonotype has a handful of counts. The chain employs TRBV11-2 and TRBJ1-2; D gene ambiguous. Germline V lookup: CDR1 SGHAT, CDR2 FQNNGV. The V end lost 5 bases, the J end lost 3 bases, and 13 bases lay between the germline ends. The CDR3 consists of 14 residues. CDR3 protein: CASSLTFGDYGYTF. The DNA of the CDR3 is TGTGCCAGCAGCCTCACTTTTGGCGACTATGGCTACACCTTC.

In its sample, this clonotype was seen a few times. This rearrangement joins TRBV29-1 to TRBJ2-1; D possibly matches TRBD1 or TRBD2 (5 bases each). The CDR3 has 14 amino acids. The V end lost 8 bases, the J end lost 6 bases, and 20 bases lay between the germline ends. Germline V gene sequence: CDR1 SQVTM, CDR2 ANQGSEA. CDR3 DNA: TGCAGCTCCCGGCCCCCGGGGCCATCCAATGAGCAGTTCTTC. Amino acids: CSSRPPGPSNEQFF.

There are a few counts of this clonotype. The chain couples TRBV24-1 to TRBJ1-1, with a tentative D call TRBD1 (6 bases). The CDR3 runs 13 residues. The V gene's germline CDR1 is KGHDR and CDR2 SFDVKD. V gave up 4 bases and J gave up 11 bases, with 16 bases separating them. CDR3: CATSDPGQKGAFF. CDR3 coding DNA: TGTGCCACCAGTGACCCTGGACAGAAGGGGGCTTTCTTT.

This clonotype was counted ten times or more. The rearrangement uses TRBV6-5 and TRBJ2-1; tentatively, D is TRBD1 or TRBD2 (5 bases each). V lost 0 bases, J lost 10 bases, and 19 bases lay in between. CDR3 length: 16 residues. Germline-derived CDR1 and CDR2 are MNHEY and SVGAGI. CDR3 protein: CASSYSILGPRGEQFF. For the CDR3, the DNA is TGTGCCAGCAGTTACTCGATACTGGGACCCCGCGGGGAGCAGTTCTTC.

This clonotype was seen a handful of times. The gene calls are TRBV11-3 and TRBJ1-1; D call uncertain. Trimming shortened V by 1 base and J by 5 bases, and 8 bases separated the two germline ends. The germline gives CDR1 SGHNT, CDR2 YENEEA. The CDR3 totals 13 residues. The DNA for the CDR3 is TGTGCCAGCAGCTTAGCAGTTGAAACTGAAGCTTTCTTT. Its protein is CASSLAVETEAFF.

This clonotype was counted at least ten times. The V call is TRBV12-3 or TRBV12-4, the J call TRBJ2-5; no clear D gene. V was clipped by 3 bases and J by 2 bases, with 7 bases between them. This CDR3 is built from 13 residues. The CDR3 loop reads CASSLDQQETQYF. The CDR3 bases are TGTGCCAGCAGTTTGGACCAGCAAGAGACCCAGTACTTC.

The V gene is TRBV2, the J gene TRBJ1-1; TRBD1 matches 11 bases. Germline CDR1 SNHLY, CDR2 FYNNEI. V shed 6 bases, J shed 3 bases, and the junction held 3 bases outside the gene matches. The CDR3 consists of 14 residues. For the CDR3, the DNA is TGTGCCAGCAGGGGACAGGGGGTATACACTGAAGCTTTCTTT. Translating it yields CASRGQGVYTEAFF.

This clonotype was seen a handful of times. The rearrangement links TRBV29-1 to TRBJ2-3; 9 bases match TRBD2. The V gene's germline CDR1 is SQVTM and CDR2 ANQGSEA. Trimming cost V 1 base and J 6 bases; bases outside gene matches: 11. The CDR3 spans 16 residues. The CDR3 region has the DNA TGCAGCGTTGAAGTGAGGGTAGCGGGAGATGTGGATACGCAGTATTTT. Amino acids: CSVEVRVAGDVDTQYF.